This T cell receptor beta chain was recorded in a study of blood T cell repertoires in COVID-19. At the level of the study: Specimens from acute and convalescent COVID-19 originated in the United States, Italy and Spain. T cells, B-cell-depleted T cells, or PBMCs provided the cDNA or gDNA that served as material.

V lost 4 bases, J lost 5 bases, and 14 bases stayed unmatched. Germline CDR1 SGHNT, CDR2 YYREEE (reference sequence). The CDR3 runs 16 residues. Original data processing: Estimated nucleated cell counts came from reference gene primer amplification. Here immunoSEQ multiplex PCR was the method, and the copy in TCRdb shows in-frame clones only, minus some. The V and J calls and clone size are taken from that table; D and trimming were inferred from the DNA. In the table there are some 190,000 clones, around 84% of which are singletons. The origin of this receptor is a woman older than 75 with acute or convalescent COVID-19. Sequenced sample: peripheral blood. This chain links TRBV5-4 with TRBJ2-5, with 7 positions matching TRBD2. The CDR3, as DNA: TGTGCCAGCAGCACCCGGACTAGGGGAACCGCGGAGACCCAGTACTTC. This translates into CASSTRTRGTAETQYF. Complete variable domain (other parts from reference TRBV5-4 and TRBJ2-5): ETGVTQSPTHLIKTRGQQVTLRCSSQSGHNTVSWYQQALGQGPQFIFQYYREEENGRGNFPPRFSGLQFPNYSSELNVNALELDDSALYLCASSTRTRGTAETQYFGPGTRLLVL.